This T cell receptor (beta chain) came from a study of OX40 agonist ivuxolimab in advanced cancers. Study-level background: Ivuxolimab was an agonistic, fully human IgG2 monoclonal antibody directed against OX40 (CD134), a costimulatory receptor. Partial responses occurred in three dose-escalation patients: two with cutaneous melanoma and one with hepatocellular carcinoma. Intravenous ivuxolimab was administered to patients every 2 weeks at six dose levels: 0.01, 0.1, 0.3, 1.5, 3 and 10 mg/kg. The dose-escalation cohort was 80% to 90% male with a mean age of around 62 years, ranging from about 20 to 85. Prior anti-PD-1, anti-PD-L1 or anti-CTLA-4 therapy was permitted, and approximately 42% of dose-escalation patients had received checkpoint inhibitors. Peripheral TCRbeta sequencing was intended to test whether TCR sequence diversity was altered and clonal T-cell expansion was caused by ivuxolimab. Of the roughly 50 dose-escalation patients, hepatocellular carcinoma was present in approximately 20, melanoma in some 15, renal cell carcinoma in 9 and head and neck cancer in 9. The paper reports the monotherapy dose-escalation portion (N of about 51 patients) of the phase I ivuxolimab trial.

The study at large found these results: In partial responders in the 0.1-3.0 mg/kg groups, normalized peripheral clonal expansion was found to be among the lowest, especially among CD8+ T cells. At doses from 0.1 to 3.0 mg/kg, clonal expansion was seen in both CD4+ and CD8+ blood T cells between baseline and week 6. Low levels of normalized T-cell clonal expansion were also seen in some patients who did not respond. The antigen specificity of the clonally expanded peripheral T cells was not determined. After ivuxolimab, expanded clones were on average more numerous among CD8+ T cells than among CD4+ T cells.

For sequencing of the TCRbeta CDR3 region, genomic DNA was extracted from the sorted cells. The immunoSEQ Assay was used for sequencing of TCRbeta CDR3 regions. As stored in TCRdb, this immuneACCESS dataset retains in-frame rearrangements with V and J assigned. A fraction of the clones does not appear; measured against another copy, unresolved V genes explain less than half of the discrepancy, and the remainder lacks a known reason. In this sample the table shows about 51,000 clones, around nine tenths of which occur a single time. The ten largest clones take up approximately 3.8% of the sample. The trial excluded patients who had a history of autoimmune disease or who were on systemic immunosuppression. Peripheral blood for TCR sequencing was collected from all dose cohorts at baseline, on cycle 4 day 1, and on cycle 7 day 1. The samples were taken from a phase I, first-in-human, multicenter, open-label dose-escalation trial of ivuxolimab. Adults with locally advanced or metastatic melanoma, renal cell carcinoma, hepatocellular carcinoma or head and neck squamous cell carcinoma were enrolled in the trial. Before TCR sequencing, CD4+ T cells and CD8+ T cells were sorted from peripheral blood as separate populations.

The CDR3, cysteine through phenylalanine, is 14 amino acids long. CDR3 DNA is the only sequence kept; it has 42 bases, read in frame from the first base. V trim: 4 bases; J trim: 6 bases; unmatched bases: 7. Looking up the germline V gene yields CDR1 SGHDT and CDR2 YYEEEE. Details on this clone: Its antigen specificity is not known. Base qualities are not at hand, and no much larger clone is one base apart.

The TCR was taken from an adult with an advanced solid tumor such as melanoma, head and neck, liver or kidney cancer. The chain joins TRBV5-6 to TRBJ2-7, with 10 bases matching TRBD1. Sequenced here: CD4+ or CD8+ T cells sorted from blood, sampled in a trial of the OX40 agonist ivuxolimab. In nucleotides, the sequence is TGTGCCAGCAGCAGCGTCCGGGACAGGGGCGAGCAGTACTTC. Its translation is CASSSVRDRGEQYF.